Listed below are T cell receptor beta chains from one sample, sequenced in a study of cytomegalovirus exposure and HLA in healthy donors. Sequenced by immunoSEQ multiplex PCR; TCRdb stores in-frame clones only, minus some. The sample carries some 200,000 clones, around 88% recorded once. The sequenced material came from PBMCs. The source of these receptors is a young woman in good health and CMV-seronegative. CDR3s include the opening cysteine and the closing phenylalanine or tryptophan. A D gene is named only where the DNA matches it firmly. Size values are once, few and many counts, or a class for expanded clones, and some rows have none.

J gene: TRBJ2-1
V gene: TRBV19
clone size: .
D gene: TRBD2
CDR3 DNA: TGTGCCAGTAGAGATGCGGGAGGGCACAATGAGCAGTTCTTC
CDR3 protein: CASRDAGGHNEQFF

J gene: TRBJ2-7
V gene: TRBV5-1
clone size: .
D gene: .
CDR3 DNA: TGCGCCAGCAGGAGGACAAGCGGGTACGAGCAGTACTTC
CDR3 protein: CASRRTSGYEQYF

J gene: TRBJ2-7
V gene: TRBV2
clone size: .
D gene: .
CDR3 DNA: TGTGCCAGCAGTGAACCCGGACACTACGAGCAGTACTTC
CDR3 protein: CASSEPGHYEQYF

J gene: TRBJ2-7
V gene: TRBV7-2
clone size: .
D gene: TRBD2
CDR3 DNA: TGTGCCAGCAGCTTATCCCTCAGCGGGAGGGCCGATAAAAAGCAGTACTTC
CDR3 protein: CASSLSLSGRADKKQYF

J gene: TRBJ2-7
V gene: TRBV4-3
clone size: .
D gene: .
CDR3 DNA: TGCGCCAGCAGCCAAGAGCCACAATCTAGCGCGCAAGAGCAGTACTTC
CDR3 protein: CASSQEPQSSAQEQYF

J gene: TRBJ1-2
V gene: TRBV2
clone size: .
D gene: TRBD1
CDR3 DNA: TGTGCCACCAGGGGTGGGACAGACTATGGCTACACCTTC
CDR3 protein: CATRGGTDYGYTF

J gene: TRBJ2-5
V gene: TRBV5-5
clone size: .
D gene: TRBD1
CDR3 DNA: TGTGCCAGCAGCGAGACAGGGGTGAAAGAGACCCAGTACTTC
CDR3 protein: CASSETGVKETQYF

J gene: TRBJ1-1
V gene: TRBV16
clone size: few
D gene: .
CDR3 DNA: TGTGCCAGCAGCCAATCGATGGCCGCTTGGGCTTTCTTT
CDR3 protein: CASSQSMAAWAFF

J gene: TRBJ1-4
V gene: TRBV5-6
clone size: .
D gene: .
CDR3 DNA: TGTGCCAGCAGCTTGGTGTCGGATGAAAAACTGTTTTTT
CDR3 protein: CASSLVSDEKLFF

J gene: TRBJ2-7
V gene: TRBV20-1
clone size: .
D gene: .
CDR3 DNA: TGCAGTGCTAGACAGGCCTACGAGCAGTACTTC
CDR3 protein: CSARQAYEQYF

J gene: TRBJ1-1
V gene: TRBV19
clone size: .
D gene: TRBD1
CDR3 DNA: TGTGCCAGTACCCCAACCGTAGGACAGGGAGGCACTGAAGCTTTCTTT
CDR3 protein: CASTPTVGQGGTEAFF

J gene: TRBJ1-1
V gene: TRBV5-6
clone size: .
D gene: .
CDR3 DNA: TGTGCCAGCAGCTGGAGGGAGTCGGGGAACACTGAAGCTTTCTTT
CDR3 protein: CASSWRESGNTEAFF

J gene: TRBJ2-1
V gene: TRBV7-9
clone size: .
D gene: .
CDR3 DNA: TGTTCCAGCAGCTTAGCGCCCGATTGCGTCTTC
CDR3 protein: CSSSLAPDCVF

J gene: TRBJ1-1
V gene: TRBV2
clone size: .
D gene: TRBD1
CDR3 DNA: TGTGCCAGCAGTTCACAGGGGGCCCACACTGAAGCTTTCTTT
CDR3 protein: CASSSQGAHTEAFF

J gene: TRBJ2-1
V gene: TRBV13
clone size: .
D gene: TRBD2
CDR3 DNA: TGTGCCAGCAGCTTAGGGGGACTAGGGTCCTACAATGAGCAGTTCTTC
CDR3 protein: CASSLGGLGSYNEQFF

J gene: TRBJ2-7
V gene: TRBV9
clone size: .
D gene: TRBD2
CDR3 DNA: TGTGCCAGCAGCGTGAAGACTAGCGTTACGGGCGAGCAGTACTTC
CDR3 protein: CASSVKTSVTGEQYF

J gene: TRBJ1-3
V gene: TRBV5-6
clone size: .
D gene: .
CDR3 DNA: TGTGCCAGCAGCTTGCCTGGGCAGGGATGGGGAAACACCATATATTTT
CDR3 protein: CASSLPGQGWGNTIYF

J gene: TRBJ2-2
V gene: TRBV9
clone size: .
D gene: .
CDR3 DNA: TGTGCCAGCAGCAACAGGGTAACGAACACCGGGGAGCTGTTTTTT
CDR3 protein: CASSNRVTNTGELFF

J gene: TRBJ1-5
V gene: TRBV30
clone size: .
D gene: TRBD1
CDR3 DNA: TGTGCCTGGAGTACCGGGACAGGGATTTTCGATCAGCCCCAGCATTTT
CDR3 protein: CAWSTGTGIFDQPQHF

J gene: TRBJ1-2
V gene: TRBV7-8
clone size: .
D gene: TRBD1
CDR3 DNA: TGTGCCAGCAGACCCCAGAGGACAGGGGTGCGCGGCTACACCTTC
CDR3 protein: CASRPQRTGVRGYTF

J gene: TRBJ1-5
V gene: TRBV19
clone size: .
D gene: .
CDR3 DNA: TGTGCCAGTAGTATTGGGGCTGGTAATCAGCCCCAGCATTTT
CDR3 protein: CASSIGAGNQPQHF

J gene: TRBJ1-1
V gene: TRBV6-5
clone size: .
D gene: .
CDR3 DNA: TGTGCCAGCAGTTACGGGAGCATGAACACTGAAGCTTTCTTT
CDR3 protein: CASSYGSMNTEAFF

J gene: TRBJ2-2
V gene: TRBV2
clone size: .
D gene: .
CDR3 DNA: TGTGCCAGCAGTGAGTCAGGGATCGGGGAGCTGTTTTTT
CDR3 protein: CASSESGIGELFF

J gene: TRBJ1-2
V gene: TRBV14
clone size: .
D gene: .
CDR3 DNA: TGTGCCAGCAGCCAAGATCGGGCAGGGGCAAGGGGCTACACCTTC
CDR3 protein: CASSQDRAGARGYTF

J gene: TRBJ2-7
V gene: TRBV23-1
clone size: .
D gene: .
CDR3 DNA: TGCGCCAGCAGTCAATCCCAGGCCCCCTACGAGCAGTACTTC
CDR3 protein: CASSQSQAPYEQYF